Listed below are T cell receptor beta chains from one sample, sequenced in a study of T cell responses to AZD1222 COVID-19 vaccine. Assay: immunoSEQ multiplex PCR; the TCRdb copy retains only in-frame clones and omits some. The sample lists around 150,000 clones, roughly 89% occurring once. The sequencing used peripheral blood, collected on day 0 of AZD1222 vaccination. Source of these receptors: an adult in good health. Each CDR3 is given with its conserved first and last residue. Fields, in order: V gene, J gene, D gene, clone size, CDR3 DNA, CDR3 protein. A D gene is named only where the DNA matches it firmly. Where a row states a size, it is once, few, many or the class of an expanded clone; other rows omit it.

TRBV5-6	TRBJ1-5	TRBD1	NA	TGTGCCAGCAGCTACGGGACAGGGAAGGTGCGGCCCCAGCATTTT	CASSYGTGKVRPQHF
TRBV4-2	TRBJ1-3	TRBD1	NA	TGTGCCAGCAGCCCACTCCAGAAGACAGGGCTCTCTGGAAACACCATATATTTT	CASSPLQKTGLSGNTIYF
TRBV7-2	TRBJ1-1	NA	NA	TGTGCCAGCAGCTTAGAAGGGGGGGTGACTGAAGCTTTCTTT	CASSLEGGVTEAFF
TRBV19	TRBJ1-2	NA	NA	TGTGCCAGTAGTCAAGGGGGACGGGCCTCGGTTGGCTACACCTTC	CASSQGGRASVGYTF
TRBV20-1	TRBJ1-1	NA	NA	TGCAGTGCTAGTGGGTTAGCGGTACAAAAGGGGAACACTGAAGCTTTCTTT	CSASGLAVQKGNTEAFF
TRBV27	TRBJ2-3	NA	NA	TGTGCCAGCAGTTTATTCTCCGGAATACTTAGCACAGATACGCAGTATTTT	CASSLFSGILSTDTQYF
TRBV10-3	TRBJ1-1	NA	NA	TGTGCCATCAGGGACGGGACGGCGAACACTGAAGCTTTCTTT	CAIRDGTANTEAFF
TRBV5-1	TRBJ2-1	TRBD2	NA	TGCGCCAGCAGACAGGATAGCGGGGTCTACAATGAGCAGTTCTTC	CASRQDSGVYNEQFF
TRBV10-3	TRBJ1-1	NA	NA	TGTGCCATCTCCCAAGGAGACACTGAAGCTTTCTTT	CAISQGDTEAFF
TRBV4-1	TRBJ1-2	NA	NA	TGCGCCAGCAGCCGGAAAAGACGGACCCTAAGCTACACCTTC	CASSRKRRTLSYTF
TRBV7-9	TRBJ2-1	NA	NA	TGTGCCAGCAGCTCATATGAGCAGTTCTTC	CASSSYEQFF
TRBV5-5	TRBJ1-5	NA	NA	TGTGCCAGCAGCTTGGTTGGGACGGGTAGCAATCAGCCCCAGCATTTT	CASSLVGTGSNQPQHF
TRBV24-1	TRBJ1-3	NA	NA	TGTGCCACCAGTGATTCGGGACGGAGCTCTGGAAACACCATATATTTT	CATSDSGRSSGNTIYF
TRBV19	TRBJ1-5	NA	NA	TGTGCCAGTAGGCTTCAGGGGAGCAATCAGCCCCAGCATTTT	CASRLQGSNQPQHF
TRBV5-1	TRBJ1-1	NA	NA	TGCGCCAGCAGCTTGGGGCGGGCAGGGGAAGCTTTCTTT	CASSLGRAGEAFF
TRBV2	TRBJ2-3	TRBD2	NA	TGTGCCAGCGTCGGCGGGGGAATAGATACGCAGTATTTT	CASVGGGIDTQYF
TRBV13	TRBJ2-3	TRBD2	NA	TGTGCCAGCAGCTTCGGGGCGGGGGGGCCGGATACGCAGTATTTT	CASSFGAGGPDTQYF
TRBV10-3	TRBJ2-7	TRBD2	NA	TGTGCCATCAGTGATCCCACTAGCGGGAGGAACTACGAGCAGTACTTC	CAISDPTSGRNYEQYF
TRBV13	TRBJ1-1	NA	NA	TGTGCCAGCAGCTTTGGCACTGAAGCTTTCTTT	CASSFGTEAFF
TRBV10-3	TRBJ2-2	TRBD2	few	TGTGCCATCAGTGAGTCCCCTTTTTGGGTAGCGGGAGGGCCACCGAACACCGGGGAGCTGTTTTTT	CAISESPFWVAGGPPNTGELFF
TRBV25-1	TRBJ1-1	NA	NA	TGTGCCAGCAGTGACAGGGGCCATTCGAACACTGAAGCTTTCTTT	CASSDRGHSNTEAFF
TRBV2	TRBJ1-2	NA	NA	TGTGCCAGCAGCGGAGACGACTATGGCTACACCTTC	CASSGDDYGYTF
TRBV3-1/TRBV3-2	TRBJ2-5	NA	NA	TGTGCCAGCAGCCTTCTTTTTGGACAGAGCCAAGAGACCCAGTACTTC	CASSLLFGQSQETQYF
TRBV5-8	TRBJ1-5	NA	NA	TGTGCCAGCAGCTCGTGGAATAGCAATCAGCCCCAGCATTTT	CASSSWNSNQPQHF